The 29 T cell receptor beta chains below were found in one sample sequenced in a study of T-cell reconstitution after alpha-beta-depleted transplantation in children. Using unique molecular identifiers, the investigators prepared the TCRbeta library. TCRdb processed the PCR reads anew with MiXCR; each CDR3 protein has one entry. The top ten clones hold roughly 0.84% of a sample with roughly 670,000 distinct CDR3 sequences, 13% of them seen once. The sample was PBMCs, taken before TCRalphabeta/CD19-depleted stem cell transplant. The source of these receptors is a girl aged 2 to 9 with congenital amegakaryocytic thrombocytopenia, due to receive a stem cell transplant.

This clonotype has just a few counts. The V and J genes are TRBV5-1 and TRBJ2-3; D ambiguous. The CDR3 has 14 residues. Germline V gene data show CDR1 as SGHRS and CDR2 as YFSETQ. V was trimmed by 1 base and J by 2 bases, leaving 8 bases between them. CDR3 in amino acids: CASSLWQATDTQYF. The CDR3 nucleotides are TGCGCCAGCAGCTTGTGGCAGGCCACAGATACGCAGTATTTT. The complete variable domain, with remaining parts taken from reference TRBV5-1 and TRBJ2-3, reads KAGVTQTPRYLIKTRGQQVTLSCSPISGHRSVSWYQQTPGQGLQFLFEYFSETQRNKGNFPGRFSGRQFSNSRSEMNVSTLELGDSALYLCASSLWQATDTQYFGPGTRLTVL.

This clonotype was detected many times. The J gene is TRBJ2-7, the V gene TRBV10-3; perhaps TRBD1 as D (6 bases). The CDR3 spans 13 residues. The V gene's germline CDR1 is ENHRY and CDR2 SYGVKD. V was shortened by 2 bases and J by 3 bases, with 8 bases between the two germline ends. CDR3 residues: CAISERTDYEQYF. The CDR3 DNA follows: TGTGCCATCAGTGAGCGGACAGACTACGAGCAGTACTTC.

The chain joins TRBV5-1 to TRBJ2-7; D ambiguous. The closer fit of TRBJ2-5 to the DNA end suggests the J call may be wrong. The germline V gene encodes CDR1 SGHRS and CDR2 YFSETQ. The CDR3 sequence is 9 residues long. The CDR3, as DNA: TGCGCCAGCCATCCGACCCAGTACTTC. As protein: CASHPTQYF.

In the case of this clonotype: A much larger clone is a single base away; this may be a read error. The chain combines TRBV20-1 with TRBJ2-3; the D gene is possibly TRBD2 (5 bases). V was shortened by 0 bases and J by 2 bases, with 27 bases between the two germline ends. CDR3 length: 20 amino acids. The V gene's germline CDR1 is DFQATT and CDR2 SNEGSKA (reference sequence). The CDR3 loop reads CSARDLFGIARVVTTDTQYF. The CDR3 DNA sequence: TGCAGTGCTAGAGATCTTTTCGGAATAGCGAGAGTTGTAACCACAGATACGCAGTATTTT.

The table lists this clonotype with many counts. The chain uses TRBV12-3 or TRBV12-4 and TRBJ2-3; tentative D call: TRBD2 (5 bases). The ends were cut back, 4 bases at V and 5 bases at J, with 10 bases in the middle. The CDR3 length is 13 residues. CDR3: CASSSTLVDTQYF. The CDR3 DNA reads TGTGCCAGCAGTTCCACACTAGTAGATACGCAGTATTTT.

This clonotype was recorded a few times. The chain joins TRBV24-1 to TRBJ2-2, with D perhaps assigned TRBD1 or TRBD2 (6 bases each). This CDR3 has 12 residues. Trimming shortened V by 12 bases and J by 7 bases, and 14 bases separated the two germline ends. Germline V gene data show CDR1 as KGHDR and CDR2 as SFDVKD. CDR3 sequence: CAAGGSGGELFF. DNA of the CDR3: TGTGCCGCCGGGGGCAGCGGCGGGGAGCTGTTTTTT.

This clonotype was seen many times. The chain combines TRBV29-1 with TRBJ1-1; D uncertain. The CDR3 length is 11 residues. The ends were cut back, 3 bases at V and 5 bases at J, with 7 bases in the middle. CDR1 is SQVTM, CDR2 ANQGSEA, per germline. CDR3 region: CSVEGGTEAFF. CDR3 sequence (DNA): TGCAGCGTTGAGGGTGGAACTGAAGCTTTCTTT.

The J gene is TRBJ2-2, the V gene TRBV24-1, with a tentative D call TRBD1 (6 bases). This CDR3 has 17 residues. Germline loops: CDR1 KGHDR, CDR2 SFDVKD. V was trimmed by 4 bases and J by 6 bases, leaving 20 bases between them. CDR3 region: CATSDQVLVGAPGELFF. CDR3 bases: TGTGCCACCAGTGACCAAGTACTAGTGGGGGCCCCCGGGGAGCTGTTTTTT.

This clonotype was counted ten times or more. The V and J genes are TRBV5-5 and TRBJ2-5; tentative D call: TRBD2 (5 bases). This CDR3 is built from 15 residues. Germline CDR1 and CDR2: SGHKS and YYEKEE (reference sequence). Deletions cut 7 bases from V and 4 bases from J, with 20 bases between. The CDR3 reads CASFKGPSEGETQYF. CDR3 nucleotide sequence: TGTGCCAGCTTTAAAGGGCCTTCCGAGGGAGAGACCCAGTACTTC.

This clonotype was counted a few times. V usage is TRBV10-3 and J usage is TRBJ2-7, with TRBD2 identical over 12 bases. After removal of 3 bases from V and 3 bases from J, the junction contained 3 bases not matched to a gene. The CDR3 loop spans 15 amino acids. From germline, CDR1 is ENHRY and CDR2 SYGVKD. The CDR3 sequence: CAISEQTSGSYEQYF. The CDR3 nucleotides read TGTGCCATCAGTGAACAGACTAGCGGGAGCTACGAGCAGTACTTC.

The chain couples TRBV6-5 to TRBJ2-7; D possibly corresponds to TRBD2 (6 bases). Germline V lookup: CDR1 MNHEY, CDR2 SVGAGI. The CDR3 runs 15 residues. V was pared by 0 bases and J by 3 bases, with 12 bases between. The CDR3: CASSYSAGFIYEQYF. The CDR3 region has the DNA TGTGCCAGCAGTTACTCGGCGGGGTTCATCTACGAGCAGTACTTC.

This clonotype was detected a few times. CDR3 sequence (DNA): TGTGCCAGCAGTCAACCCTTGGGGGCGGACTACAATGAGCAGTTCTTC. Its protein product is CASSQPLGADYNEQFF. V usage is TRBV12-3 or TRBV12-4 and J usage is TRBJ2-1, with D perhaps matching TRBD1 (6 bases). V shed 5 bases and J shed 3 bases, with 17 bases lying between them. The CDR3 sequence is 16 residues long.

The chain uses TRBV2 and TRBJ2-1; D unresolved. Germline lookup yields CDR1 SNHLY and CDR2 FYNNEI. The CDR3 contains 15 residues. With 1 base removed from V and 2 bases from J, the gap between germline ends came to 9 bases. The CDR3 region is CASSEGLGPYNEQFF. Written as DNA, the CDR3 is TGTGCCAGCAGTGAAGGGCTAGGTCCCTACAATGAGCAGTTCTTC. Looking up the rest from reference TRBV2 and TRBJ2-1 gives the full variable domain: EPEVTQTPSHQVTQMGQEVILRCVPISNHLYFYWYRQILGQKVEFLVSFYNNEISEKSEIFDDQFSVERPDGSNFTLKIRSTKLEDSAMYFCASSEGLGPYNEQFFGPGTRLTVL.

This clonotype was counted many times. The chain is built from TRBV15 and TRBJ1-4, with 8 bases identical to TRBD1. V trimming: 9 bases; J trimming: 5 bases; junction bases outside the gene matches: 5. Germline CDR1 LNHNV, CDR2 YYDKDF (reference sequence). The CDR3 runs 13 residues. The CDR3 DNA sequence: TGTGCCACGGCAGGGGGCAAGAATGAAAAACTGTTTTTT. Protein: CATAGGKNEKLFF.

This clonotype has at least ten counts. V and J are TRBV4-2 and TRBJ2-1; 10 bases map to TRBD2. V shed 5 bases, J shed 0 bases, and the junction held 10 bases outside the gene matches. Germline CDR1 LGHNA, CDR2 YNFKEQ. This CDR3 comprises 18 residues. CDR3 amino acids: CASSTRLAGISSYNEQFF. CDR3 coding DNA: TGTGCCAGCAGCACTCGACTAGCGGGTATCAGCTCCTACAATGAGCAGTTCTTC.

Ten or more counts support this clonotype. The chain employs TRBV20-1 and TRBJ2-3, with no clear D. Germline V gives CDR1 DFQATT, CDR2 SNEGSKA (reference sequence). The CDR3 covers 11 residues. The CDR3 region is CIAPDTDTQYF. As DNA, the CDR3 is TGCATCGCCCCGGACACAGATACGCAGTATTTT.

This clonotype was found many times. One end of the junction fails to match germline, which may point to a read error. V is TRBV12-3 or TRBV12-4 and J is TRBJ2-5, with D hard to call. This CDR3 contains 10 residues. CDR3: CASGLQTQYF. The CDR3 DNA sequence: TGTGCCAGCGGTTTGCAGACCCAGTACTTC.

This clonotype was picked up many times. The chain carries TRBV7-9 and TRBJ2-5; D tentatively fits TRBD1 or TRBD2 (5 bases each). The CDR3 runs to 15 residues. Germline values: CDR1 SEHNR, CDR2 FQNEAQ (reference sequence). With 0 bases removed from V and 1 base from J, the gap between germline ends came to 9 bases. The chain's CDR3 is CASSLAGEPQETQYF. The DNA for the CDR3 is TGTGCCAGCAGCTTAGCGGGGGAGCCCCAAGAGACCCAGTACTTC. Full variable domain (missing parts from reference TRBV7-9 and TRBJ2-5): DTGVSQNPRHKITKRGQNVTFRCDPISEHNRLYWYRQTLGQGPEFLTYFQNEAQLEKSRLLSDRFSAERPKGSFSTLEIQRTEQGDSAMYLCASSLAGEPQETQYFGPGTRLLVL.

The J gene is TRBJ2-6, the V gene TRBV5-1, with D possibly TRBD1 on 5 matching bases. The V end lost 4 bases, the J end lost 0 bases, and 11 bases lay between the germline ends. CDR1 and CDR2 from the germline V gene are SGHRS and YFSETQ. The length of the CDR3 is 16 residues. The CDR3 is CASSTGHNSGANVLTF. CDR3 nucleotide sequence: TGCGCCAGCAGCACAGGACACAACTCTGGGGCCAACGTCCTGACTTTC.

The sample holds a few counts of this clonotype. CDR3 amino acids: CASSHQGEPSYNEQFF. CDR3 nucleotides: TGTGCCAGCAGCCACCAGGGAGAGCCCTCCTACAATGAGCAGTTCTTC. The rearrangement joins TRBV14 to TRBJ2-1; D possibly uses TRBD1 or TRBD2 (5 bases each). The germline gives CDR1 SGHDN, CDR2 FVKESK. CDR3 length: 16 amino acids. V lost 3 bases and J lost 0, with 12 bases in between.

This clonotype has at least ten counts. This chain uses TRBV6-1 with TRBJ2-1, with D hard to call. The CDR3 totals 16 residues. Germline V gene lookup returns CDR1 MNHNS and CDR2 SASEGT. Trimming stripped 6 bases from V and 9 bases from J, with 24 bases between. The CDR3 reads CASRAFLESYQSEQFF. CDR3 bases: TGTGCCAGCAGAGCCTTTTTGGAAAGCTATCAAAGTGAGCAGTTCTTC.

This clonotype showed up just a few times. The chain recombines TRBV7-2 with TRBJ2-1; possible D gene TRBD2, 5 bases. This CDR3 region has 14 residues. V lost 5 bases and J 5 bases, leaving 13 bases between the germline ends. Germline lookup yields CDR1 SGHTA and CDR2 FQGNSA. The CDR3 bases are TGTGCCAGCAGCCCCCGGACTGGTCACAATGAGCAGTTCTTC. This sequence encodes CASSPRTGHNEQFF. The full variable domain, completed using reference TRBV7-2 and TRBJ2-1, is GAGVSQSPSNKVTEKGKDVELRCDPISGHTALYWYRQSLGQGLEFLIYFQGNSAPDKSGLPSDRFSAERTGGSVSTLTIQRTQQEDSAVYLCASSPRTGHNEQFFGPGTRLTVL.

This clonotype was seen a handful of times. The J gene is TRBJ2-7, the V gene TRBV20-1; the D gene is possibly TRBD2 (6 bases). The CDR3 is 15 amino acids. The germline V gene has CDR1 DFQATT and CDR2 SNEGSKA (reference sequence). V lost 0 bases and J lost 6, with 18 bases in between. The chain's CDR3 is CSARDPAGSWAEQYF. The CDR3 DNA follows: TGCAGTGCTAGAGATCCTGCCGGGAGTTGGGCCGAGCAGTACTTC.

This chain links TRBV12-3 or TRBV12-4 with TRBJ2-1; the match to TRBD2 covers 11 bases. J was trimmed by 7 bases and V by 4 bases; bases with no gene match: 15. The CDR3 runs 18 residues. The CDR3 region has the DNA TGTGCCAGCAGTTCTTATGGGGTAGCGGGAGGGCCGGGGAATGAGCAGTTCTTC. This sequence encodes CASSSYGVAGGPGNEQFF.

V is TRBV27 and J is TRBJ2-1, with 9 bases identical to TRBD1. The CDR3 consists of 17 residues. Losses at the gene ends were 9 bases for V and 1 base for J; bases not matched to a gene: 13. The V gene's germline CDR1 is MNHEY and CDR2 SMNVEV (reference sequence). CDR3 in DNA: TGTGCCAGATCGTCTGCGGGACAGGGAATTTCCTACAATGAGCAGTTCTTC. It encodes CARSSAGQGISYNEQFF.

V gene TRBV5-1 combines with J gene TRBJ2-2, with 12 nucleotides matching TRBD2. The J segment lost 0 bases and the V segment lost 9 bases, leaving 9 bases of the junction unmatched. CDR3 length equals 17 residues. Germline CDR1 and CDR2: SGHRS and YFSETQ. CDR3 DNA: TGCGCCACCACGGGACTAGCGGGCGTAGCGAACACCGGGGAGCTGTTTTTT. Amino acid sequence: CATTGLAGVANTGELFF.

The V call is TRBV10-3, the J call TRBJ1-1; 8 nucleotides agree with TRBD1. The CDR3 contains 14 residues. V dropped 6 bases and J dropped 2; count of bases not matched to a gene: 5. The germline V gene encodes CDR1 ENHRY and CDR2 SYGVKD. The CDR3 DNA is TGTGCCATCAGACAGGGGGTGGGCAACACTGAAGCTTTCTTT. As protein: CAIRQGVGNTEAFF.

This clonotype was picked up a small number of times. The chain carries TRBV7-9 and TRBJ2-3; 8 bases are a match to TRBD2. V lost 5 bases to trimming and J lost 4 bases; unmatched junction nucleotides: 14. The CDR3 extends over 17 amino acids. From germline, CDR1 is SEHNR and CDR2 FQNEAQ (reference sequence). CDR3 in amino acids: CASSLPIIKAGADTQYF. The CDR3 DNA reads TGTGCCAGCAGCCTACCGATTATTAAAGCGGGAGCAGATACGCAGTATTTT.

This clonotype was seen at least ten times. The CDR3 DNA reads TGCAGCGTTGCCGGGGCGCCAGATACGCAGTATTTT. Translating it yields CSVAGAPDTQYF. The rearrangement uses TRBV29-1 and TRBJ2-3; the D gene could be TRBD1 or TRBD2 (5 bases each). CDR3 size: 12 residues. V was pared by 4 bases and J by 4 bases, with 9 bases between. Per germline, CDR1 SQVTM and CDR2 ANQGSEA.